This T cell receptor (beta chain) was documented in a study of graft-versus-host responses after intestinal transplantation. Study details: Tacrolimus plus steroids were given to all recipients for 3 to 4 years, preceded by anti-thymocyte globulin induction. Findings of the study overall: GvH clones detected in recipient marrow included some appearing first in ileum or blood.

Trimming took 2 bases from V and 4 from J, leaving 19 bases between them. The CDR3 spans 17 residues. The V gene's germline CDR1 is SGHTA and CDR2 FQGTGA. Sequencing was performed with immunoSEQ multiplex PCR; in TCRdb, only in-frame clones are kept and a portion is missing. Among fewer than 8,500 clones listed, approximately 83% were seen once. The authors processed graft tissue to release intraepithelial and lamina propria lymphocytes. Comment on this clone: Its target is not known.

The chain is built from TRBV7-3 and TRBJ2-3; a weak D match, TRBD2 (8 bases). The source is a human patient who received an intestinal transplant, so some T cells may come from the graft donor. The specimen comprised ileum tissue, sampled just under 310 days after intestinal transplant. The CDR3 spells CASSLEGAGGSPDTQYF. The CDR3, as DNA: TGTGCCAGCAGCTTAGAGGGGGCGGGAGGTTCCCCAGATACGCAGTATTTT.